Sample share makes the clone carrying this TCR beta chain medium-sized. The sample comes from a study of prognosis after radiotherapy for stage I lung cancer. Multiplex PCR in two rounds served to amplify TCR beta CDR3 from genomic DNA. First-round PCR employed TRBV- and TRBJ-specific primers for each gene. TCRdb reprocessed the multiplex PCR reads with MiXCR, giving one entry per CDR3 protein. The sample carries around 26,000 distinct CDR3 sequences, 46% recorded once. With 6 bases removed from V and 0 bases from J, the gap between germline ends came to 12 bases. CDR3 length: 14 residues. Germline CDR1 reads MRHNA; CDR2 reads SNTAGT.

The sequenced sample was PBMCs, obtained before or after stereotactic body radiation therapy (not recorded which). V gene TRBV6-4 combines with J gene TRBJ2-7; D call uncertain. This TCR came from a donor over 45 with non-small cell lung cancer. The CDR3 region has the DNA TGTGCCAGCAGACAAGGGCAGACCTCCTACGAGCAGTACTTC. Translated, it gives CASRQGQTSYEQYF.